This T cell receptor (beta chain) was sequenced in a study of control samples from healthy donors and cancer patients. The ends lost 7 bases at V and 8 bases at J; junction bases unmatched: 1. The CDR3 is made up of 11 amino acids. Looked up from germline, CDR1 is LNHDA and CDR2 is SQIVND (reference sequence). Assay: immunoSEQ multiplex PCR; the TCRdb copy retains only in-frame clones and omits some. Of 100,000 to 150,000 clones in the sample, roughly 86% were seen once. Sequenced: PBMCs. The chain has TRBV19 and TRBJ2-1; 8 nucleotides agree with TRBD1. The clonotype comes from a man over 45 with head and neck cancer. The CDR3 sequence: CASNRGDEQFF. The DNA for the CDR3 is TGTGCCAGTAACAGGGGGGATGAGCAGTTCTTC. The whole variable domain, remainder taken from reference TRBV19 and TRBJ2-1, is DGGITQSPKYLFRKEGQNVTLSCEQNLNHDAMYWYRQDPGQGLRLIYYSQIVNDFQKGDIAEGYSVSREKKESFPLTVTSAQKNPTAFYLCASNRGDEQFFGPGTRLTVL.